Included here is one TCR beta chain sequence, with context. Using immunoSEQ multiplex PCR, the repertoire was profiled, and TCRdb retains in-frame clones only, with some absent. The sample yields approximately 270,000 clones, 65% to 90% seen once. Germline loops: CDR1 SGHRS, CDR2 YFSETQ. There are 18 residues in the CDR3. The J segment lost 4 bases and the V segment lost 5 bases, leaving 17 bases of the junction unmatched. The sample is drawn from a study of blood T cell repertoires in COVID-19. Two negative PCRs, clearance, or symptom resolution characterized the recovered Cohort 3 donors. The source is a man in his forties who had recovered from COVID-19. This rearrangement joins TRBV5-1 to TRBJ1-2, with 10 bases fitting TRBD1. The specimen was PBMCs or T cells enriched from blood (not recorded which). CDR3 bases: TGCGCCAGCAGACCTACCGGGACAGGGGCCTACGCCTTCTATGGCTACACCTTC. Its protein is CASRPTGTGAYAFYGYTF.